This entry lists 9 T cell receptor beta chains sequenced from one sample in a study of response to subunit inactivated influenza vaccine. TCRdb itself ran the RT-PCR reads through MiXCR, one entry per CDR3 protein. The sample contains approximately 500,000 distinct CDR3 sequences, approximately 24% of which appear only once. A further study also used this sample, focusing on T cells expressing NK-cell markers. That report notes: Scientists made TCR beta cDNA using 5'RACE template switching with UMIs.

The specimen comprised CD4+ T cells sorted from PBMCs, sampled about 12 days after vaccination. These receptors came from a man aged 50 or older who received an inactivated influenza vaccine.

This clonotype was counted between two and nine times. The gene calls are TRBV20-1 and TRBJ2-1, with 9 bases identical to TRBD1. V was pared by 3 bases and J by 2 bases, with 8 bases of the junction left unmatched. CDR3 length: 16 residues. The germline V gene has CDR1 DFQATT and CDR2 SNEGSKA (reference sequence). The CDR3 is CSASSRQGGTYNEQFF. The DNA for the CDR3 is TGCAGTGCTAGCTCTCGACAGGGGGGAACCTACAATGAGCAGTTCTTC.

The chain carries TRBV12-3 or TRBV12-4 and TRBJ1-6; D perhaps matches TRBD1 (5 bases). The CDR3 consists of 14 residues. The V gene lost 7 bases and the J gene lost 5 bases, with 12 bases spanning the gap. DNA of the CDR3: TGTGCCAGCACCTCGGGGCTGAATAATTCACCCCTCCACTTT. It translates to CASTSGLNNSPLHF.

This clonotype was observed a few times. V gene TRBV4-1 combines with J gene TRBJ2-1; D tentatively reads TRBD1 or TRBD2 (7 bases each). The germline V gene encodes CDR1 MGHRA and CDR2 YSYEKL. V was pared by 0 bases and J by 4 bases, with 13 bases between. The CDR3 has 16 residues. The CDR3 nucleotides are TGCGCCAGCAGCCAAGAGGGAGGGGGCGAATACAATGAGCAGTTCTTC. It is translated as CASSQEGGGEYNEQFF.

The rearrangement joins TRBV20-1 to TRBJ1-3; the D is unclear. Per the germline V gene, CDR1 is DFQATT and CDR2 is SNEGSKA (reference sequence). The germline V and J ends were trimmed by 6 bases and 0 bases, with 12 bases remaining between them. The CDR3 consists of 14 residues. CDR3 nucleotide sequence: TGCAGTGCCGGGCCTCGCAGCTCTGGAAACACCATATATTTT. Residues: CSAGPRSSGNTIYF.

The CDR3 here is CASSSTNRQGAQYF. The CDR3, as DNA: TGTGCCAGCAGCTCCACAAACCGACAGGGGGCCCAGTACTTC. This chain joins TRBV7-9 and TRBJ2-5, with 9 bases that match TRBD1. CDR1 and CDR2 (germline): SEHNR, FQNEAQ (reference sequence). This CDR3 is built from 14 residues. The trim removed 4 bases at V and 9 bases at J, leaving 9 bases unmatched.

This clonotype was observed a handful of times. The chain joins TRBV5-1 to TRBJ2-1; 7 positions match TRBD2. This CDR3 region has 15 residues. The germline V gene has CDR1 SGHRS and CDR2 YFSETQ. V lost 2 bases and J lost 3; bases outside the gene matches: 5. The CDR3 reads CASSFTSVDYNEQFF. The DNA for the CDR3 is TGCGCCAGCAGCTTTACTAGCGTTGACTACAATGAGCAGTTCTTC.

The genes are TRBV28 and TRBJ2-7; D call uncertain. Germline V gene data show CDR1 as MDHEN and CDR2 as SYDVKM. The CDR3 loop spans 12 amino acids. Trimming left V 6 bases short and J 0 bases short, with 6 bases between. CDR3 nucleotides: TGTGCCAGCAGGCGCGCCTCCTACGAGCAGTACTTC. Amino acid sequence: CASRRASYEQYF.

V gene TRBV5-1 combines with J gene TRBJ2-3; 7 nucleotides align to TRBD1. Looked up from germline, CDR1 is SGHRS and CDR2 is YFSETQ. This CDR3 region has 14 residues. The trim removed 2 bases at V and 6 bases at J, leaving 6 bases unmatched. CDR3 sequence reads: CASSLQGKVDTQYF. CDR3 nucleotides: TGCGCCAGCAGCTTACAGGGGAAGGTGGATACGCAGTATTTT. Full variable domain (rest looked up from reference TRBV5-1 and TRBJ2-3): KAGVTQTPRYLIKTRGQQVTLSCSPISGHRSVSWYQQTPGQGLQFLFEYFSETQRNKGNFPGRFSGRQFSNSRSEMNVSTLELGDSALYLCASSLQGKVDTQYFGPGTRLTVL.

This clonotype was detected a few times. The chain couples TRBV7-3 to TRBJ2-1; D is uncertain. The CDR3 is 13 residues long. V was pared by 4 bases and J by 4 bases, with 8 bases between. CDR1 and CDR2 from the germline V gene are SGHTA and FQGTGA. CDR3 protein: CASSSSHYNEQFF. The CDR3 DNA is TGTGCCAGCAGCTCAAGCCATTACAATGAGCAGTTCTTC.